The sequence of this T cell receptor (beta chain) was determined in a study of molecular identifiers for immune sequencing clone quantification (dated by TCRdb to the late 2010s). The study in broad terms: For a replicate experiment, the RNA from either approximately 20,000 or 100,000 naive CD8 T cells was divided into five aliquots, and four of those aliquots went on to sequencing. CD8 T cells were used in a methods study to benchmark molecular-identifier clustering-based TCR repertoire sequencing (MIDCIRS) and TCR RNA copy counting. Summary of the overall study and its limitations: Clones above 20 RNA copies held over 99% of molecules in CMV-specific effector cells but under 1% in naive cells. When barcode sub-clustering was omitted, TCR diversity was inflated by chimeric consensus sequences, with chimeras reaching as high as 47%. Naive libraries contained spiked-in Jurkat TCR RNA (around ten copies' worth), which is not part of the donor repertoire. Modeling estimated roughly 3.2 recovered TCR RNA copies per cell, compared with about 9.8 by digital PCR, which implies about 30% capture efficiency. Highly expanded clone sizes could be underestimated because identical TCR molecules may share a barcode. A single cell's worth of spiked-in Jurkat TCR RNA was reported detectable even among about a million naive CD8 T cells.

Preparation of the library involved PCR. Sequencing was performed on a NextSeq 500. Bulk TCR libraries were prepared as previously described, using TCR primers listed in Table S5. Purification of total RNA was performed with the Qiagen AllPrep DNA/RNA kit. Before analysis, reads from multiple sequencing runs of one library were combined. As for how the authors treated the data: Reads were retained only if the reads had an exact TCR constant sequence, and the retained reads were trimmed to 150 nt and grouped according to their 12-nt molecular barcodes. Within each barcode group, reads were sub-clustered at a 15% Levenshtein threshold, and quality-weighted consensus sequences were built per RNA molecule. Non-functional sequences were removed, as were lower-count sequences one edit away from another. Based on a fit of two negative binomial distributions, barcode sub-clusters having less than 20% of the maximum read count were discarded. In TCRdb, the public reads were trimmed at Q25 with fastp and aligned with MiXCR, with productive beta chains retained. Here each entry gathers all rows of one CDR3 protein and keeps the most common genes and DNA. V and J calls and clone size were set by TCRdb, not the authors. The sample table holds some 97,000 distinct CDR3 sequences, of which about 35% were seen once. Less than 5.5% of the sample belongs to the ten largest clones.

Libraries of naive CD8 T cells were built from around 20,000 to 990,000 sorted cells, with 10%, 30% or 50% of the purified RNA used. Naive CD8 T cells were FACS-sorted as CD8+CD4-CCR7+CD45RA+ on a BD FACSAria II into RLT Plus buffer. To test detection sensitivity, Jurkat RNA equivalent to more than 8 TCR copies was spiked into samples of about 19,000-1,000,000 naive CD8 T cells. CD8 T cells were enriched with RosetteSep CD8+ T Cell Enrichment Cocktail and Ficoll-Paque, followed by ACK red cell lysis. A remark on this clonotype: Its antigen is currently not known. No base qualities exist here, and no much larger clone lies one base off it.

The CDR3 spans 12 residues, from the cysteine through the phenylalanine. Only the CDR3 DNA stays, 36 bases, in frame from base 1. The TCR originated in a human donor in good health. Some libraries in this study had Jurkat cell RNA spiked in. Sequencing was carried out using naive CD8+ T cells from blood, with Jurkat cell RNA spiked in. The cell subset or site label corresponds to: FACS-sorted CD8+CD4-CCR7+CD45RA+ naive T cells. The rearrangement combines TRBV21-1 with TRBJ2-1; TRBD1 reflects the table's D call only, with no check against the DNA. TRBV21-1 is classified as a pseudogene. This receptor has the CDR3 CASSKQGYEQFF. At the DNA level, the sequence is TGTGCCAGCAGCAAACAGGGGTATGAGCAGTTCTTC.